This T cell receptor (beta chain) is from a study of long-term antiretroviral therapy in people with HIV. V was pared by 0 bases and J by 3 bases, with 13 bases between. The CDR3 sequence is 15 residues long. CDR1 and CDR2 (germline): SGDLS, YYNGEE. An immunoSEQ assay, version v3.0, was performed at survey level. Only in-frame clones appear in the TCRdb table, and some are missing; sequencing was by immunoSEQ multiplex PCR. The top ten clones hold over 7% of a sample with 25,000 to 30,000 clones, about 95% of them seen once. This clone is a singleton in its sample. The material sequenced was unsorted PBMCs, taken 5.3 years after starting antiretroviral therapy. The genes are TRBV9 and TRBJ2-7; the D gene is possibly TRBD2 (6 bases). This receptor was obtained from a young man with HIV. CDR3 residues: CASSVGGDGGYEQYF. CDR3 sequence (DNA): TGTGCCAGCAGCGTAGGCGGGGACGGCGGCTACGAGCAGTACTTC.